One sample yielded the 5 T cell receptor beta chains listed below, sequenced in a study of cytomegalovirus exposure and HLA in healthy donors. The PCR made use of 60 Vbeta and 13 Jbeta primers. The table came from immunoSEQ multiplex PCR; TCRdb's copy has only in-frame clones and leaves some out. The data hold 250,000 to 300,000 clones, with about 83% observed a single time. What was sequenced was PBMCs. The receptors were gathered from a woman in her 40s in good health and CMV-seropositive.

The sample holds a few counts of this clone. This chain joins TRBV30 and TRBJ1-5; a weak D match, TRBD1 (5 bases). Germline lookup yields CDR1 GTSNPN and CDR2 SVGIG (reference sequence). The length of the CDR3 is 15 residues. The V end lost 1 base, the J end lost 0 bases, and 10 bases lay between the germline ends. CDR3 region: CAWSGPGGSNQPQHF. The CDR3 coding sequence is TGTGCCTGGAGTGGCCCGGGGGGTAGCAATCAGCCCCAGCATTTT.

This sequence joins TRBV7-9 and TRBJ2-3, with D perhaps matching TRBD1 (6 bases). The CDR3 covers 17 residues. Germline V CDR1 and CDR2: SEHNR, FQNEAQ (reference sequence). V was trimmed by 1 base and J by 0 bases, leaving 14 bases between them. The CDR3 loop reads CASSLGTGTLSTDTQYF. The CDR3 DNA reads TGTGCCAGCAGCTTAGGTACAGGGACCCTTAGCACAGATACGCAGTATTTT.

The chain has TRBV2 and TRBJ1-2; unclear D gene. CDR3 length: 12 amino acids. Germline-derived CDR1 and CDR2 are SNHLY and FYNNEI. V lost 6 bases to trimming and J lost 3 bases, with 8 bases between them. The CDR3 here is CASRGVDYGYTF. CDR3 coding DNA: TGTGCCAGCAGGGGCGTTGACTATGGCTACACCTTC.

The chain couples TRBV5-1 to TRBJ2-1; D unclear. Per the germline V gene, CDR1 is SGHRS and CDR2 is YFSETQ. V lost 2 bases and J lost 0, with 15 bases in between. The CDR3 has 17 amino acids. CDR3 protein: CASSFGYLVSSYNEQFF. The CDR3 nucleotides read TGCGCCAGCAGCTTCGGGTACTTAGTTTCCTCCTACAATGAGCAGTTCTTC.

The DNA of the CDR3 is TGTGCCAGCTCACTAGGGACTAGCGGGACGACACAAGAGACCCAGTACTTC. The encoded protein is CASSLGTSGTTQETQYF. The chain is built from TRBV18 and TRBJ2-5, with 13 bases fitting TRBD2. V gave up 4 bases and J gave up 2 bases; unmatched junction bases: 7. Germline CDR1 is KGHSH and CDR2 is LQKENI. The CDR3 sequence is 17 residues long.